This entry lists 8 T cell receptor beta chains sequenced from one sample in a study of blood T cell repertoires in COVID-19. Here immunoSEQ multiplex PCR was the method, and the copy in TCRdb shows in-frame clones only, minus some. The sample shows over 200,000 clones, 90% of them seen only once. The sample comprised peripheral blood. Source of these receptors: a man younger than 40 with COVID-19, enrolled during active disease.

The chain has TRBV19 and TRBJ2-2, with a tentative D call TRBD1 (5 bases). Trimming stripped 4 bases from V and 1 base from J, with 7 bases between. The CDR3 totals 14 residues. Germline CDR1 and CDR2: LNHDA and SQIVND (reference sequence). CDR3: CASSKGQNTGELFF. The CDR3 DNA reads TGTGCCAGTAGTAAGGGGCAGAACACCGGGGAGCTGTTTTTT. The whole variable domain, remainder taken from reference TRBV19 and TRBJ2-2, is DGGITQSPKYLFRKEGQNVTLSCEQNLNHDAMYWYRQDPGQGLRLIYYSQIVNDFQKGDIAEGYSVSREKKESFPLTVTSAQKNPTAFYLCASSKGQNTGELFFGEGSRLTVL.

CDR3 DNA sequence: TGCGCCAGCAGCCAAGGGGTCAACAGGGGTAATTCTGGAAACACCATATATTTT. This translates into CASSQGVNRGNSGNTIYF. The rearrangement joins TRBV4-3 to TRBJ1-3; TRBD1 matches at 7 bases. Germline values: CDR1 LGHNA, CDR2 YSLEER. V lost 1 base, J lost 1 base, and 10 bases stayed unmatched. The CDR3 is 18 residues long.

The rearrangement uses TRBV20-1 and TRBJ2-2; 8 bases align to TRBD2. The J segment lost 2 bases and the V segment lost 3 bases, leaving 8 bases of the junction unmatched. The CDR3 is made up of 16 amino acids. CDR1 is DFQATT, CDR2 SNEGSKA, per germline (reference sequence). The CDR3 loop is CSASTLSGVNTGELFF. The CDR3 nucleotides read TGCAGTGCTAGTACCCTTAGCGGGGTAAACACCGGGGAGCTGTTTTTT.

V gene TRBV14 combines with J gene TRBJ2-1, with 7 bases matching TRBD1. Germline-derived CDR1 and CDR2 are SGHDN and FVKESK. This CDR3 contains 17 residues. The junction had 12 bases not matched to a gene; V was cut back by 3 bases and J by 4 bases. This CDR3 is CASSQTTRDSFYNEQFF. In nucleotides, the CDR3 is TGTGCCAGCAGCCAGACGACCCGGGACAGCTTTTACAATGAGCAGTTCTTC.

The sample holds one count of this clone. The rearrangement joins TRBV28 to TRBJ2-2, with 9 bases fitting TRBD1. V trimming: 6 bases; J trimming: 3 bases; junction bases outside the gene matches: 11. This CDR3 is 17 amino acids long. Germline V gives CDR1 MDHEN, CDR2 SYDVKM. CDR3 region: CASSPAPGTGYTGELFF. CDR3 DNA: TGTGCCAGCAGCCCGGCCCCCGGGACAGGGTACACCGGGGAGCTGTTTTTT.

This clone has just one count. The chain couples TRBV5-1 to TRBJ1-5; D remains unclear. The CDR3 spans 14 residues. Trimming stripped 0 bases from V and 1 base from J, with 5 bases between. Germline V gene sequence: CDR1 SGHRS, CDR2 YFSETQ. The CDR3 nucleotides are TGCGCCAGCAGCTTGGGGCAGAGCAATCAGCCCCAGCATTTT. Translating it yields CASSLGQSNQPQHF.

The chain has TRBV19 and TRBJ1-3, with 8 bases lining up with TRBD1. Germline lookup yields CDR1 LNHDA and CDR2 SQIVND (reference sequence). The CDR3 has 15 amino acids. Trimming cost V 7 bases and J 2 bases; bases outside gene matches: 7. The CDR3 loop reads CASTRDRQPGNTIYF. CDR3 in DNA: TGTGCCAGTACCAGGGACAGGCAGCCTGGAAACACCATATATTTT.

The J gene is TRBJ1-5, the V gene TRBV18; D uncertain. This CDR3 has 15 residues. V gave up 2 bases and J gave up 2 bases, with 10 bases separating them. Per germline, CDR1 KGHSH and CDR2 LQKENI. CDR3 sequence reads: CASSPEVAGNQPQHF. For the CDR3, the DNA is TGTGCCAGCTCACCAGAGGTGGCGGGCAATCAGCCCCAGCATTTT.